This TCR beta chain was recovered during a study of human T cells and chemical hapten exposure. This clonotype came up a few times. Time point indicated: pre-sensitization, week 0. Sample treatment: therapeutic diphenylcyclopropenone sensitization with weekly scalp DPC. MiXCR, run by TCRdb on the RACE reads, gives a single entry per CDR3 protein. This sample has 300,000 to 450,000 distinct CDR3 sequences; around 5% occur once, and the top ten carry roughly 8.2%. Germline-derived CDR1 and CDR2 are DFQATT and SNEGSKA (reference sequence). V was clipped by 5 bases and J by 2 bases, with 10 bases between them. The CDR3 contains 12 residues.

The sample consisted of whole blood, taken in connection with sensitization to the hapten diphenylcyclopropenone (DPC). The sequence derives from a young woman with alopecia areata. Some clones in this sample may be carry-over from other donors' samples. The chain recombines TRBV20-1 with TRBJ2-7, with no clear D. The CDR3 DNA reads as TGCAGTGCTCGGACGGTAACCTACGAGCAGTACTTC. Translation: CSARTVTYEQYF.